This TCR beta chain was sequenced for a study of blood T cell repertoires in COVID-19. Overall study context: In each case, the material was cDNA or gDNA derived from T cells, B-cell-depleted T cells, or PBMCs.

Clones were read by immunoSEQ multiplex PCR, and TCRdb kept only the in-frame ones, dropping some. Among about 430,000 clones, 88% were seen once, and the ten largest hold roughly 1.4%. V lost 0 bases, J lost 0 bases, and 6 bases lay in between. The CDR3 loop spans 15 amino acids. The germline CDR1 and CDR2 sequences are SGHRS and YFSETQ. Participant reports of clinical history set cohort assignment. Exposed volunteers were people who met a COVID-19 case within 2 weeks before study entry. The sequence derives from a woman aged 18 to 35 who had been exposed to COVID-19. The genes are TRBV5-1 and TRBJ2-2, with D perhaps matching TRBD1 (5 bases). Sequencing input: PBMCs or T cells enriched from blood (not recorded which). CDR3 in DNA: TGCGCCAGCAGCTTGGGGACAACGAACACCGGGGAGCTGTTTTTT. The encoded protein is CASSLGTTNTGELFF.